Sequencing of this TCR beta chain was carried out in a study of CD8+ T cells in alopecia areata. It was cDNA, reverse transcribed from extracted RNA, that served as the sequencing template. Profiling relied on immunoSEQ multiplex PCR, and the TCRdb table lists in-frame clones only, not all of them. The table has 120,000 or so clones, roughly 54% seen once. From germline, CDR1 is MNHEY and CDR2 SVGAGI. The V and J ends lost 2 bases and 3 bases respectively, with 12 bases between them. This CDR3 is built from 15 residues. The chain uses TRBV6-5 and TRBJ2-3; D possibly corresponds to TRBD2 (6 bases). The input for sequencing was CD4+ T cells sorted from blood, taken at week 0. The receptor's source is a human donor with alopecia areata. The chain's CDR3 is CASSYVREQTDTQYF. For the CDR3, the DNA is TGTGCCAGCAGTTACGTACGGGAGCAGACAGATACGCAGTATTTT.